This T cell receptor (beta chain) was found in a study of shared clonotypes between healthy human individuals. Trimming removed 5 bases from V and 4 bases from J; junction bases left unmatched: 5. This CDR3 comprises 14 residues. Germline assignment: CDR1 SGHTA and CDR2 FQGTGA. Deep was the level at which the assay was run. Using immunoSEQ multiplex PCR, the repertoire was profiled, and TCRdb retains in-frame clones only, with some absent. This table holds roughly 2,300,000 clones, just under 95% found once. CD4+ cells yielded CD45RA+ naive and CD45RA-negative memory subsets. V usage is TRBV7-3 and J usage is TRBJ1-2, with TRBD1 matching 9 bases. This TCR derives from a man in his late teens or twenties in good health. Some clones in this sample may be carry-over from other donors' samples. Sequencing was carried out using naive CD4+ T cells from PBMCs. The subset: CD45RA+ positively selected. The CDR3 reads CASSVPGQGYGYTF. CDR3 in DNA: TGTGCCAGCAGCGTTCCGGGACAGGGCTATGGCTACACCTTC.